The 26 T cell receptor beta chains reported below all come from one sample, sequenced in a study of CXCR3-negative and CXCR3-positive naive CD8 T cells. UMI-tagged TRB cDNA libraries were built via 5' RACE. Each CDR3 protein gets one entry in TCRdb, which reprocessed the 5' RACE reads and gives no DNA. Recorded for this sample: 4,000 or so distinct CDR3 sequences. The specimen was naive CXCR3- CD8+ T cells from blood. The subset: CD45RO-CCR7+CD27+CD95- naive CD8+ T cells lacking CXCR3 (TNR3-). Receptor source: a human donor in good health. Some clones in this sample may be carry-over from other donors' samples.

The chain employs TRBV20-1 and TRBJ2-3; TCRdb designates TRBD2, a call that cannot be tested without DNA. The CDR3 consists of 18 residues. Germline V CDR1 and CDR2: DFQATT, SNEGSKA (reference sequence). CDR3 in amino acids: CSARDRGLAGGFEDTQYF.

The chain recombines TRBV6-1 with TRBJ2-3; the TRBD2 assignment by TCRdb is unverifiable without DNA. This CDR3 comprises 16 residues. The germline V gene encodes CDR1 MNHNS and CDR2 SASEGT. The CDR3 here is CASSTGLAGSTDTQYF.

The rearrangement joins TRBV2 to TRBJ2-2; TCRdb indicates TRBD2, and absent DNA this call remains unverified. This CDR3 has 15 residues. Germline V gene data show CDR1 as SNHLY and CDR2 as FYNNEI. The CDR3 protein is CASSETSGRTGELFF.

Frequency places this clonotype as medium-sized. The genes are TRBV20-1 and TRBJ2-7; the D gene TCRdb calls, TRBD1, cannot be checked with no DNA. Germline CDR1 and CDR2: DFQATT and SNEGSKA (reference sequence). The CDR3 totals 15 residues. CDR3 region: CSAVFLGTNSYEQYF.

The chain carries TRBV10-3 and TRBJ2-7; TCRdb picks TRBD1, but there is no DNA to check that call. There are 16 residues in the CDR3. Per germline, CDR1 ENHRY and CDR2 SYGVKD. The CDR3: CAISESSQGAIHEQCF.

Considering frequency, this clonotype is medium-sized. The gene calls are TRBV5-1 and TRBJ2-1; TCRdb picks TRBD1, but there is no DNA to check that call. The CDR3 is 12 residues long. Germline V lookup: CDR1 SGHRS, CDR2 YFSETQ. CDR3 amino acids: CASSLEGASDFF.

This clonotype is identified as medium-sized from frequency. CDR3 sequence: CASSRTAPFSPLHF. The V gene is TRBV6-5, the J gene TRBJ1-6; TCRdb gives TRBD1 as the D gene, but with no DNA this cannot be confirmed. Germline values: CDR1 MNHEY, CDR2 SVGAGI. The CDR3 spans 14 residues.

This clonotype counts as medium-sized (0.01 to 0.1%) by frequency. The chain couples TRBV20-1 to TRBJ2-1; TCRdb reports TRBD1, a call that lacks DNA to check it against. The CDR3 covers 15 residues. Germline CDR1 reads DFQATT; CDR2 reads SNEGSKA (reference sequence). The CDR3 sequence is CSAADRDREGDEQFF.

The J gene is TRBJ2-1, the V gene TRBV5-5; no DNA is available, so the TRBD1 call from TCRdb remains unchecked. The CDR3 loop spans 16 amino acids. CDR1 is SGHKS, CDR2 YYEKEE, per germline (reference sequence). The CDR3 loop is CASSYRGQGTVDEQFF.

The chain links TRBV10-1 to TRBJ2-1; the TRBD1 assignment by TCRdb is unverifiable without DNA. This CDR3 is 16 amino acids long. Germline V gives CDR1 WNHNN, CDR2 SYGVQD (reference sequence). The chain's CDR3 is CASSENFGDRGNEQFF.

J is TRBJ2-3 and V is TRBV20-1; the TCRdb call, TRBD2, lacks DNA for checking. The CDR3 is 15 amino acids. The germline V gene has CDR1 DFQATT and CDR2 SNEGSKA (reference sequence). The CDR3 protein is CSARVAGEVTDTQYF.

This clonotype is medium-sized by frequency. This chain connects TRBV29-1 to TRBJ2-7; no DNA is available, so the TRBD2 call from TCRdb remains unchecked. Germline V gene data show CDR1 as SQVTM and CDR2 as ANQGSEA. The CDR3 is 13 residues long. The CDR3 protein is CSVASFSLDEQYF.

This clonotype shows up as medium-sized by frequency. The CDR3 sequence: CASSQGGDTQYF. The J gene is TRBJ2-3, the V gene TRBV4-2. CDR3 length equals 12 residues. Germline V gene data show CDR1 as LGHNA and CDR2 as YNFKEQ.

In terms of frequency, this clonotype is medium-sized. The chain is built from TRBV7-3 and TRBJ1-1; TCRdb's D gene call, TRBD1, goes unchecked for lack of DNA. The germline V gene encodes CDR1 SGHTA and CDR2 FQGTGA. This CDR3 spans 13 amino acids. The CDR3 loop is CASSGTDRTEAFF.

This clonotype is called medium-sized based on its frequency. V gene TRBV5-1 combines with J gene TRBJ2-1; TCRdb selects TRBD1, and the lack of DNA leaves this call unchecked. CDR1 SGHRS and CDR2 YFSETQ come from the germline V gene. The CDR3 extends over 14 amino acids. The CDR3 sequence: CASSLAGEYNEQFF.

This chain links TRBV19 with TRBJ2-1; the TCRdb call, TRBD2, lacks DNA for checking. The CDR3 spans 14 residues. CDR1 and CDR2 (germline): LNHDA, SQIVND (reference sequence). The CDR3 loop is CASSNGAGLDEQFF.

Measured by frequency, this clonotype is medium-sized (0.01 to 0.1%). The V call is TRBV15, the J call TRBJ2-5; the TCRdb D gene call, TRBD1, has no DNA to confirm it. CDR3 length equals 13 residues. Germline lookup yields CDR1 LNHNV and CDR2 YYDKDF (reference sequence). Here the CDR3 reads CATLNREQETQYF.

This clonotype is called medium-sized (0.01 to 0.1%) based on its frequency. This chain joins TRBV5-1 and TRBJ2-1; TCRdb proposes TRBD1, but this gene call is untestable without DNA. The CDR3 totals 19 residues. Per germline, CDR1 SGHRS and CDR2 YFSETQ. The chain's CDR3 is CASSAQGRGSPGSYNEQFF.

This clonotype registers medium-sized by frequency. The V and J genes are TRBV12-3 or TRBV12-4 and TRBJ2-1; TCRdb gives TRBD1 as the D gene, but with no DNA this cannot be confirmed. The CDR3 has 14 amino acids. The CDR3: CASSPRDKIHEQFF.

In terms of frequency, this clonotype is medium-sized (0.01 to 0.1%). This sequence joins TRBV11-3 and TRBJ2-1; the D call from TCRdb, TRBD2, cannot be confirmed without DNA. The CDR3 loop spans 16 amino acids. Germline values: CDR1 SGHNT, CDR2 YENEEA. CDR3 in amino acids: CASSLRSEVPYNEQFF.

This chain joins TRBV29-1 and TRBJ1-1; TCRdb's assignment of TRBD1 cannot be checked, as there is no DNA. Germline values: CDR1 SQVTM, CDR2 ANQGSEA. The CDR3 consists of 13 residues. CDR3: CSAETGMNTEAFF.

This chain connects TRBV19 to TRBJ2-1; TCRdb's D call, TRBD2, is unchecked because there is no DNA. Looked up from germline, CDR1 is LNHDA and CDR2 is SQIVND (reference sequence). This CDR3 is built from 14 residues. The CDR3 protein is CASSIGGTYNEQFF.

This clonotype is deemed medium-sized by its frequency. The chain uses TRBV29-1 and TRBJ2-7; TCRdb gives TRBD2 as the D gene, but with no DNA this cannot be confirmed. Germline V gene sequence: CDR1 SQVTM, CDR2 ANQGSEA. The CDR3 has 12 residues. CDR3 region: CSVPAGGGEQYF.

Judged by frequency, this clonotype is medium-sized. The chain has TRBV4-1 and TRBJ1-1; the TRBD1 assignment by TCRdb is unverifiable without DNA. From germline, CDR1 is MGHRA and CDR2 YSYEKL. The CDR3 runs to 17 residues. This CDR3 reads CASSQPPSTGVKTEAFF.

This clonotype counts as medium-sized by frequency. This sequence joins TRBV29-1 and TRBJ2-1; TCRdb gives TRBD2 as the D gene, but with no DNA this cannot be confirmed. The CDR3 loop spans 15 amino acids. Germline CDR1 and CDR2: SQVTM and ANQGSEA. This CDR3 is CSVDPGPVGENEQFF.

CDR3 protein: CASSQGDRYEQYF. The chain uses TRBV14 and TRBJ2-7; TCRdb selects TRBD1, and the lack of DNA leaves this call unchecked. Germline V gene lookup returns CDR1 SGHDN and CDR2 FVKESK. The CDR3 loop spans 13 amino acids.